Presented here are 21 T cell receptor beta chains from one specimen sequenced in a study of Ad26.COV2.S vaccination and SARS-CoV-2 variants. Profiling relied on immunoSEQ multiplex PCR, and the TCRdb table lists in-frame clones only, not all of them. This sample has around 320,000 clones; roughly 84% occur once, and the top ten carry 3.4%. Treatment denoted: some 20 received Ad26.COV2.S at low or high dose, single or two shots; about 5 received placebo; per-sample allocation not given. Day 63 after the first vaccine or placebo injection was the time point for sampling. The specimen comprised peripheral blood, sampled in a trial of Ad26.COV2.S vaccine versus placebo. Receptors originate from a person aged 18-60 years who received the Ad26.COV2.S COVID-19 vaccine or a placebo.

The rearrangement links TRBV28 to TRBJ1-2; 10 nucleotides line up with TRBD1. This CDR3 has 14 amino acids. V was pared by 7 bases and J by 7 bases, with 9 bases of the junction left unmatched. From germline, CDR1 is MDHEN and CDR2 SYDVKM. The CDR3 DNA is TGTGCCAGCACCCTGGGGGGACAGGGGATTGGCTACACCTTC. As protein: CASTLGGQGIGYTF.

The chain employs TRBV19 and TRBJ1-4; D unclear. V lost 6 bases to trimming and J lost 4 bases, with 12 bases between them. Germline loops: CDR1 LNHDA, CDR2 SQIVND (reference sequence). This CDR3 spans 14 amino acids. CDR3 bases: TGTGCCAGTAGGGACCGGGCCGTTAATGAAAAACTGTTTTTT. Protein product: CASRDRAVNEKLFF.

The chain combines TRBV4-2 with TRBJ2-3; 9 positions match TRBD2. The CDR3 covers 18 residues. Germline V gene lookup returns CDR1 LGHNA and CDR2 YNFKEQ. J was trimmed by 1 base and V by 0 bases; bases with no gene match: 8. The CDR3 sequence: CASSQDRATSGGTDTQYF. CDR3 in DNA: TGTGCCAGCAGCCAAGATCGCGCGACTAGCGGTGGCACAGATACGCAGTATTTT.

This chain uses TRBV5-4 with TRBJ2-5, with TRBD2 matching 7 bases. This CDR3 region has 15 residues. Looked up from germline, CDR1 is SGHNT and CDR2 is YYREEE (reference sequence). V was clipped by 1 base and J by 1 base; unmatched bases: 4. The CDR3 DNA sequence: TGTGCCAGCAGCTTGATGGTAGCGGGCCAAGAGACCCAGTACTTC. Encoded protein: CASSLMVAGQETQYF.

V usage is TRBV24-1 and J usage is TRBJ2-2; D unclear. The CDR3 totals 13 residues. Looked up from germline, CDR1 is KGHDR and CDR2 is SFDVKD. Trimming left V 4 bases short and J 7 bases short, with 9 bases between. The CDR3 DNA is TGTGCCACCAGTGAGCGTTATCGCGGGGAGCTGTTTTTT. This gives the protein CATSERYRGELFF.

This clone was counted many times. The chain recombines TRBV7-2 with TRBJ1-5; 7 bases map to TRBD1. Germline trimming cut 3 bases from V and 5 bases from J; bases unmatched to any gene: 4. This CDR3 is built from 14 residues. Germline CDR1 reads SGHTA; CDR2 reads FQGNSA. The CDR3 here is CASSFTGDYQPQHF. The CDR3 DNA reads as TGTGCCAGCAGCTTTACAGGGGATTATCAGCCCCAGCATTTT.

The gene calls are TRBV9 and TRBJ2-2; D is perhaps TRBD1 (6 bases). CDR1 is SGDLS and CDR2 is YYNGEE in the germline V gene. V lost 3 bases and J lost 7, with 10 bases in between. The CDR3 has 13 residues. CDR3 region: CASSATGIGELFF. In nucleotides, the CDR3 is TGTGCCAGCAGCGCCACAGGGATCGGGGAGCTGTTTTTT. The full variable domain, completed using reference TRBV9 and TRBJ2-2, is DSGVTQTPKHLITATGQRVTLRCSPRSGDLSVYWYQQSLDQGLQFLIQYYNGEERAKGNILERFSAQQFPDLHSELNLSSLELGDSALYFCASSATGIGELFFGEGSRLTVL.

The chain is built from TRBV10-3 and TRBJ1-4; TRBD1 aligns across 10 bases. The CDR3 length is 14 residues. Germline loops: CDR1 ENHRY, CDR2 SYGVKD. Trimming cost V 10 bases and J 6 bases; bases outside gene matches: 8. The CDR3 reads CATKTGGRDEKLFF. The CDR3 DNA is TGTGCCACTAAGACAGGGGGCAGGGATGAAAAACTGTTTTTT.

The genes are TRBV5-5 and TRBJ2-5; D is undetermined. This CDR3 has 15 amino acids. The V end lost 0 bases, the J end lost 5 bases, and 14 bases lay between the germline ends. Germline CDR1 reads SGHKS; CDR2 reads YYEKEE (reference sequence). The CDR3 region has the DNA TGTGCCAGCAGCTTGGGGTACTCATCGAGGGAGACCCAGTACTTC. As protein: CASSLGYSSRETQYF.

The chain is built from TRBV27 and TRBJ2-7; 7 bases fit TRBD1. This CDR3 contains 15 residues. With V trimmed by 1 base and J by 4 bases, 7 bases remained unmatched. In germline, CDR1 is MNHEY, CDR2 SMNVEV (reference sequence). The CDR3, as DNA: TGTGCCAGCAGTTTATTGGACAGGTTCTCTTACGAGCAGTACTTC. Translating gives CASSLLDRFSYEQYF.

On this clone itself: The junction does not match germline at one end; this may be a read error. The chain recombines TRBV3-1 (or the pseudogene TRBV3-2) with TRBJ1-5; maybe TRBD1 (6 bases). This CDR3 comprises 14 residues. Per germline, CDR1 LGHDT and CDR2 YNNKEL (reference sequence). The CDR3 spells CASSQDRINQPQHF. The CDR3 DNA reads as TGTGCCAGCAGTCAAGACAGGATAAATCAGCCCCAGCATTTT.

The gene calls are TRBV2 and TRBJ2-1; no firm D call. Germline CDR1 SNHLY, CDR2 FYNNEI. Trimming stripped 2 bases from V and 6 bases from J, with 11 bases between. This CDR3 region has 14 residues. The CDR3 reads CASSELTPFNEQFF. The DNA for the CDR3 is TGTGCCAGCAGTGAACTGACCCCTTTCAATGAGCAGTTCTTC. The whole variable domain, remainder taken from reference TRBV2 and TRBJ2-1, is EPEVTQTPSHQVTQMGQEVILRCVPISNHLYFYWYRQILGQKVEFLVSFYNNEISEKSEIFDDQFSVERPDGSNFTLKIRSTKLEDSAMYFCASSELTPFNEQFFGPGTRLTVL.

This rearrangement joins TRBV5-4 to TRBJ2-7, with 10 bases aligning to TRBD1. Looked up from germline, CDR1 is SGHNT and CDR2 is YYREEE (reference sequence). Trimming took 4 bases from V and 5 from J; bases not matched to a gene: 3. This CDR3 contains 13 residues. Here the CDR3 reads CASSQTGGHEQYF. Written as DNA, the CDR3 is TGTGCCAGCAGCCAGACAGGGGGCCACGAGCAGTACTTC.

The V call is TRBV6-2 or TRBV6-3, the J call TRBJ2-2; no firm D call. The CDR3 is 15 residues long. CDR1 and CDR2 from the germline V gene are MNHEY and SVGEGT. Between the trimmed V and J ends, which lost 2 bases and 3 bases, there was a span of 10 bases. The CDR3: CASSYQQLYTGELFF. CDR3 in DNA: TGTGCCAGCAGTTACCAACAGTTGTACACCGGGGAGCTGTTTTTT.

The rearrangement links TRBV2 to TRBJ2-1; tentatively, D is TRBD1 (5 bases). V was trimmed by 3 bases and J by 5 bases, leaving 8 bases between them. Per the germline V gene, CDR1 is SNHLY and CDR2 is FYNNEI. There are 13 residues in the CDR3. DNA of the CDR3: TGTGCCAGCAGTGAGGGGCTAAACAATGAGCAGTTCTTC. Amino acid sequence: CASSEGLNNEQFF. Based on the CDR3 plus reference TRBV2 and TRBJ2-1, the full variable domain is EPEVTQTPSHQVTQMGQEVILRCVPISNHLYFYWYRQILGQKVEFLVSFYNNEISEKSEIFDDQFSVERPDGSNFTLKIRSTKLEDSAMYFCASSEGLNNEQFFGPGTRLTVL.

The chain joins TRBV21-1 to TRBJ1-4. TRBV21-1 is described as a pseudogene. This CDR3 region has 14 residues. The chain's CDR3 is CASSPRARGEKLFF. The CDR3 nucleotides are TGTGCCAGCAGCCCCCGGGCCCGGGGTGAAAAACTGTTTTTT.

The chain uses TRBV9 and TRBJ1-5; tentative D call: TRBD1 (6 bases). Germline loops: CDR1 SGDLS, CDR2 YYNGEE. Trimming shortened V by 2 bases and J by 7 bases, and 10 bases separated the two germline ends. The CDR3 runs 13 residues. Here the CDR3 DNA reads TGTGCCAGCAGCGTGGGGGGGGGCCAGCCCCAGCATTTT. It translates to CASSVGGGQPQHF.

This chain joins TRBV5-6 and TRBJ2-7, with 9 bases that match TRBD1. The CDR3 is 14 residues long. The V gene's germline CDR1 is SGHDT and CDR2 YYEEEE. V dropped 4 bases and J dropped 6; count of bases not matched to a gene: 8. CDR3 protein: CASSPRTGEFEQYF. CDR3 nucleotide sequence: TGTGCCAGCAGCCCAAGGACAGGGGAGTTCGAGCAGTACTTC.

The rearrangement joins TRBV11-2 to TRBJ1-1; 9 bases map to TRBD1. CDR1 is SGHAT, CDR2 FQNNGV, per germline. V lost 5 bases and J lost 10; bases outside the gene matches: 5. CDR3 size: 12 residues. The DNA for the CDR3 is TGTGCCAGCAGCGCCGGGACAGGGATAGCTTTCTTT. Its translation: CASSAGTGIAFF.

This chain joins TRBV9 and TRBJ2-7, with TRBD2 as a possible D gene (5 bases). Germline CDR1 reads SGDLS; CDR2 reads YYNGEE. Trimming removed 0 bases from V and 6 bases from J, with 16 bases in between. The CDR3 is 15 residues long. CDR3 amino acids: CASSVDGGAWGEQYF. The CDR3 region has the DNA TGTGCCAGCAGCGTAGATGGAGGAGCATGGGGCGAGCAGTACTTC.

The chain couples TRBV4-3 to TRBJ2-7; D unclear. V was trimmed by 0 bases and J by 2 bases, leaving 8 bases between them. The CDR3 runs to 14 residues. The germline CDR1 and CDR2 sequences are LGHNA and YSLEER. The CDR3 spells CASSQDVGPYEQYF. For the CDR3, the DNA is TGCGCCAGCAGCCAAGATGTGGGTCCCTACGAGCAGTACTTC.